The 8 T cell receptor beta chains below all came from one sample that was sequenced in a study of response to subunit inactivated influenza vaccine. TCRdb itself ran the RT-PCR reads through MiXCR, one entry per CDR3 protein. The sample lists approximately 490,000 distinct CDR3 sequences, around 7.7% occurring once. This material consisted of PBMCs from blood, taken around 25 months after vaccination. The receptors originated from a man in his fifties or sixties who received an inactivated influenza vaccine.

The chain recombines TRBV4-3 with TRBJ1-1; 8 nucleotides agree with TRBD1. The V and J ends lost 3 bases and 5 bases, in that order; junction bases with no gene match: 5. This CDR3 has 14 amino acids. Germline V gives CDR1 LGHNA, CDR2 YSLEER. The CDR3 reads CASSHPNRGTEAFF. As DNA, the CDR3 is TGCGCCAGCAGCCATCCCAACAGGGGGACTGAAGCTTTCTTT.

This clonotype showed up just a few times. V usage is TRBV29-1 and J usage is TRBJ1-3; D is undetermined. V gave up 7 bases and J gave up 2 bases, with 9 bases separating them. Per germline, CDR1 SQVTM and CDR2 ANQGSEA. The CDR3 has 12 residues. This CDR3 is CSASWAGNTIYF. The CDR3 bases are TGCAGCGCTAGCTGGGCTGGAAACACCATATATTTT.

This clonotype was seen only a few times. The chain couples TRBV11-3 to TRBJ2-1; D unresolved. Trimming stripped 8 bases from V and 0 bases from J, with 14 bases between. The germline V gene encodes CDR1 SGHNT and CDR2 YENEEA. This CDR3 comprises 15 residues. CDR3 in amino acids: CASALGRSSYNEQFF. The CDR3 DNA reads TGTGCCAGCGCCTTGGGAAGGAGCTCCTACAATGAGCAGTTCTTC.

This clonotype was recorded at least ten times. In nucleotides, the CDR3 is TGTGCCAGCAGTTTTGGGGACGTAAGGGAGCAGTTCTTC. Residues: CASSFGDVREQFF. V usage is TRBV27 and J usage is TRBJ2-1, with D possibly being TRBD1 or TRBD2 (5 bases each). With 3 bases removed from V and 10 bases from J, the gap between germline ends came to 13 bases. Per germline, CDR1 MNHEY and CDR2 SMNVEV (reference sequence). The CDR3 contains 13 residues.

This clonotype was observed at least ten times. The rearrangement links TRBV19 to TRBJ1-5; TRBD1 aligns across 12 bases. CDR1 LNHDA and CDR2 SQIVND come from the germline V gene (reference sequence). V lost 7 bases, J lost 7 bases, and 8 bases stayed unmatched. The CDR3 covers 15 residues. CDR3 in DNA: TGTGCCAGTAAAGGGGGGGACAGGGGGCAGCAGCCCCAGCATTTT. Translated: CASKGGDRGQQPQHF.

This clonotype turned up a few times. The V call is TRBV6-5, the J call TRBJ1-6, with 8 bases matching TRBD1. Germline values: CDR1 MNHEY, CDR2 SVGAGI. CDR3 length: 14 amino acids. After removal of 0 bases from V and 14 bases from J, the junction contained 6 bases not matched to a gene. The CDR3 bases are TGTGCCAGCAGTTACTCGCCAGGGGGCAGCGCCCTCCACTTT. The encoded protein is CASSYSPGGSALHF.

This clonotype was observed at least ten times. The rearrangement links TRBV12-3 or TRBV12-4 to TRBJ1-1; D unresolved. V lost 5 bases and J lost 5, with 18 bases in between. The CDR3 is 15 residues long. The CDR3 sequence: CASSLSPALGTEAFF. As DNA, the CDR3 is TGTGCCAGCAGTCTTTCCCCCGCCTTGGGGACTGAAGCTTTCTTT.

CDR3 sequence: CASSPWQGPSEQYF. The CDR3 DNA sequence: TGTGCCAGCAGCCCCTGGCAGGGCCCCAGTGAGCAGTACTTC. The chain uses TRBV7-2 and TRBJ2-7; the D gene is possibly TRBD1 (5 bases). The length of the CDR3 is 14 residues. V was pared by 5 bases and J by 7 bases, with 18 bases between. Germline V lookup: CDR1 SGHTA, CDR2 FQGNSA.